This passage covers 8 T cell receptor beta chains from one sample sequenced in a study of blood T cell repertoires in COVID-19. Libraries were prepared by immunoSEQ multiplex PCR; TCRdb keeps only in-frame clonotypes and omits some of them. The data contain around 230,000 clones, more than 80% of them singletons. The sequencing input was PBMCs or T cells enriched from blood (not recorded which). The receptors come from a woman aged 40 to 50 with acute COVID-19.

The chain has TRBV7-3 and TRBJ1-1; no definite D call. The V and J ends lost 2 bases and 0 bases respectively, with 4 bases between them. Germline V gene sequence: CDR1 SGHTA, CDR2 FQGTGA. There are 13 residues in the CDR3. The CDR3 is CASSLQMNTEAFF. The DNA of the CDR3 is TGTGCCAGCAGCTTACAGATGAACACTGAAGCTTTCTTT.

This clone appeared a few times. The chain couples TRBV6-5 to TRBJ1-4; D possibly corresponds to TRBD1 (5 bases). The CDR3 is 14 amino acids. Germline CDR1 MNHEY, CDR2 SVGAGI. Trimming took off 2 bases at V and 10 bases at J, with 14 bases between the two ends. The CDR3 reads CASSYGGSVGKLFF. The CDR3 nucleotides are TGTGCCAGCAGTTACGGGGGGTCAGTGGGAAAACTGTTTTTT.

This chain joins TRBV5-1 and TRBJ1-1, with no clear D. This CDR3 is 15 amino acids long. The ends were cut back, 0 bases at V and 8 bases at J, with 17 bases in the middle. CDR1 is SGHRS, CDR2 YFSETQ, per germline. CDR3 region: CASSLGGSGLLEAFF. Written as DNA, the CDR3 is TGCGCCAGCAGCTTGGGAGGTAGTGGACTATTAGAAGCTTTCTTT. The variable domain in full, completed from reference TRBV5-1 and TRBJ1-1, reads KAGVTQTPRYLIKTRGQQVTLSCSPISGHRSVSWYQQTPGQGLQFLFEYFSETQRNKGNFPGRFSGRQFSNSRSEMNVSTLELGDSALYLCASSLGGSGLLEAFFGQGTRLTVV.

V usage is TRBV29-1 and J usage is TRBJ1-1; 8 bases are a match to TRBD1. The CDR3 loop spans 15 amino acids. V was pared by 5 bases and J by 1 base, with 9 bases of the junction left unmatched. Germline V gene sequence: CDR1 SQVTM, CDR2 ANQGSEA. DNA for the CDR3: TGCAGCGTTCAGGGGGCGCTGGAAAAGAACACTGAAGCTTTCTTT. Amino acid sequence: CSVQGALEKNTEAFF.

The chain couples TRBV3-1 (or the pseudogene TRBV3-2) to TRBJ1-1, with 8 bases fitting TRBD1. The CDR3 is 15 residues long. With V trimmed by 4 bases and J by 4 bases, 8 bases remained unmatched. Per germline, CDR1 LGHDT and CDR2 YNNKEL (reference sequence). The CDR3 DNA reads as TGTGCCAGCAGCCCTAACAGGGGGAAGGGCACTGAAGCTTTCTTT. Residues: CASSPNRGKGTEAFF.

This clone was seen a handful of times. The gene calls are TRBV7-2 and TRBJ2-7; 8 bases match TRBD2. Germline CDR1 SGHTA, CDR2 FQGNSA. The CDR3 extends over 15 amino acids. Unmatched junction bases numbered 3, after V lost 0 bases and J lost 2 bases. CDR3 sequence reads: CASSLAHSGAYEQYV. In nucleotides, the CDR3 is TGTGCCAGCAGCTTAGCCCATAGCGGGGCCTACGAGCAGTACGTC.

CDR3 residues: CASSYGPGTDGYTF. CDR3 nucleotides: TGTGCCAGCAGTTACGGCCCCGGGACAGATGGCTACACCTTC. The genes are TRBV6-6 and TRBJ1-2; TRBD1 matches 7 bases. The CDR3 totals 14 residues. The ends lost 2 bases at V and 6 bases at J; junction bases unmatched: 6. Per the germline V gene, CDR1 is MNHNY and CDR2 is SVGAGI (reference sequence).

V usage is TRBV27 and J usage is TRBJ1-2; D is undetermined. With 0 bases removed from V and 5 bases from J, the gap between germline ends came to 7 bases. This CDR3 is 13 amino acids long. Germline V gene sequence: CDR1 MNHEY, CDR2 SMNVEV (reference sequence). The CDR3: CASSLSAGYGYTF. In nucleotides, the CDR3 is TGTGCCAGCAGTTTATCTGCCGGGTATGGCTACACCTTC.